Sequencing of this TCR beta chain was carried out in a study of long-term antiretroviral therapy in people with HIV. Treated in the United States were all of the participants with HIV. Trimming left V 3 bases short and J 0 bases short, with 18 bases between. Germline CDR1 and CDR2: MGHDK and SYGVNS. This CDR3 region has 18 residues. At the survey level, the v3.0 immunoSEQ assay was run. Produced via immunoSEQ multiplex PCR; TCRdb's table is partial and in-frame only. The sample has more than 20,000 clones; roughly 79% are singletons. Material: unsorted PBMCs, obtained at the start of antiretroviral therapy, before treatment. J is TRBJ1-3 and V is TRBV25-1, with D possibly TRBD1 on 5 matching bases. This clonotype was sampled from a woman between 18 and 29 years old with HIV. For the CDR3, the DNA is TGTGCCAGCAGTGATGTAAGGGGCCGAACCATCTCTGGAAACACCATATATTTT. It yields the protein CASSDVRGRTISGNTIYF.